This is a list of T cell receptor beta chains from one sample in a study of shared clonotypes between healthy human individuals. Assay: immunoSEQ multiplex PCR; the TCRdb copy retains only in-frame clones and omits some. The data contain about 2 million clones, 85% to 95% of them singletons. The sequenced material came from naive CD4+ T cells sorted from blood. Receptor source: a man aged 18 to 29 in good health. The CDR3 runs from the conserved cysteine through the conserved F or W. Each record gives: V gene, J gene, D gene, clone size, CDR3 protein, CDR3 DNA. D genes are given only for firm matches. A clone size is listed for some rows: how often the clone was seen (once, few, many), or a class if it is expanded.

v_call: TRBV28; j_call: TRBJ2-4; d_call: TRBD2; clone_size: once; cdr3_aa: CASSFPISGSGGAKNIQYF; cdr3_nt: TGTGCCAGCAGTTTTCCCATTAGTGGTAGCGGGGGGGCTAAAAACATTCAGTACTTC
v_call: TRBV14; j_call: TRBJ1-1; d_call: .; clone_size: .; cdr3_aa: CATGRLNTEAFF; cdr3_nt: TGTGCCACCGGACGGTTGAACACTGAAGCTTTCTTT
v_call: TRBV9; j_call: TRBJ1-6; d_call: TRBD1; clone_size: .; cdr3_aa: CASSSPDRGLNSPLHF; cdr3_nt: TGTGCCAGCAGCTCACCGGACAGGGGGCTTAATTCACCCCTCCACTTT
v_call: TRBV7-2; j_call: TRBJ2-5; d_call: .; clone_size: .; cdr3_aa: CASSIRGREGETQYF; cdr3_nt: TGTGCCAGCAGCATCAGGGGACGTGAGGGAGAGACCCAGTACTTC
v_call: TRBV7-6; j_call: TRBJ2-5; d_call: .; clone_size: .; cdr3_aa: CASSLGRQTQYF; cdr3_nt: TGTGCCAGCAGCTTAGGACGGCAGACCCAGTACTTC
v_call: TRBV10-3; j_call: TRBJ2-5; d_call: TRBD2; clone_size: .; cdr3_aa: CAISQGLAGYGTQYF; cdr3_nt: TGTGCCATCAGTCAGGGACTAGCGGGGTATGGGACCCAGTACTTC
v_call: TRBV5-1; j_call: TRBJ2-3; d_call: .; clone_size: .; cdr3_aa: CASSLGGITDTQYF; cdr3_nt: TGCGCCAGCAGCTTGGGAGGAATCACAGATACGCAGTATTTT
v_call: TRBV7-9; j_call: TRBJ2-1; d_call: TRBD1; clone_size: .; cdr3_aa: CASSLSGTGRVSEQFF; cdr3_nt: TGTGCCAGCAGCTTATCGGGGACAGGGCGTGTCAGTGAGCAGTTCTTC
v_call: TRBV11-2; j_call: TRBJ2-7; d_call: .; clone_size: .; cdr3_aa: CASSLGRGRYEQYF; cdr3_nt: TGTGCCAGCAGCTTAGGTAGGGGCCGATACGAGCAGTACTTC
v_call: TRBV4-1; j_call: TRBJ2-2; d_call: .; clone_size: .; cdr3_aa: CASSRSGLNTGELFF; cdr3_nt: TGCGCCAGCAGCCGTAGCGGTTTGAACACCGGGGAGCTGTTTTTT